What follows describes a single TCR beta chain. Both 60 Vbeta primers and 13 Jbeta primers went into the PCR. Sequencing used immunoSEQ multiplex PCR; TCRdb keeps in-frame clones, though not all of them. The repertoire has roughly 62,000 clones, approximately 80% of them found once; the top ten carry approximately 3.4%. This sample stems from a study of cytomegalovirus exposure and HLA in healthy donors. The sequence came from a middle-aged woman in good health and CMV-seropositive. The sequenced sample was PBMCs.

Written as DNA, the CDR3 is TGCGCCAGCAGCTTGTTCGGGAGCACAGATACGCAGTATTTT. It encodes CASSLFGSTDTQYF. The rearrangement joins TRBV5-1 to TRBJ2-3, with no clear D. V was cut by 1 base and J by 0 bases, with 6 bases left in between. Per the germline V gene, CDR1 is SGHRS and CDR2 is YFSETQ. This CDR3 comprises 14 residues.